These T cell receptor beta chains were read from a single sample in a study of shared clonotypes between healthy human individuals. Method: immunoSEQ multiplex PCR; TCRdb's copy keeps in-frame clones and lacks some. The repertoire holds hundreds of thousands of clones, with about 95% as singletons. Source material: naive CD8+ T cells sorted from blood. The receptors come from a woman in her twenties or thirties in good health. The CDR3 runs from the conserved cysteine through the conserved F or W. D genes are given only for firm matches. Clone size is not always given. Where it is, it says once, few, many or a class for expanded clones.

d_gene	abundance	j_gene	v_gene	CDR3nt	CDR3aa
.	.	TRBJ1-2	TRBV28	TGTGCCAGCAGGTCCAGGGGCTACACCTTC	CASRSRGYTF
.	.	TRBJ2-1	TRBV6-1	TGTGCCAGCAGTCCTCTCAATGAGCAGTTCTTC	CASSPLNEQFF
.	.	TRBJ2-1	TRBV29-1	TGCAGCGTTGAAGGGGGGACCTCGCAGGGGCATGAGCAGTTCTTC	CSVEGGTSQGHEQFF
TRBD2	once	TRBJ2-1	TRBV27	TGTGCCAGCAGCCCTGGACTAGCGGAGTTAGTGAATGAGCAGTTCTTC	CASSPGLAELVNEQFF
.	.	TRBJ1-5	TRBV19	TGTGCCAGTAGTATCGAGACAGGTCTCAATCAGCCCCAGCATTTT	CASSIETGLNQPQHF
.	.	TRBJ2-2	TRBV28	TGTGCCAGCAGTTCCTGGACAACGGGCGCCGGGGAGCTGTTTTTT	CASSSWTTGAGELFF
TRBD1	.	TRBJ2-5	TRBV2	TGTGCCAGCAATACCGGGCTAGTGGCAGGGGGCGGGGAGACCCAGTACTTC	CASNTGLVAGGGETQYF
.	.	TRBJ2-7	TRBV4-1	TGCGCCAGCAGCCAAGATACACTCTACGAGCAGTACTTC	CASSQDTLYEQYF
.	.	TRBJ2-7	TRBV7-8	TGTGCCAGCAGCTTAGTGGGGTTCGAGCAGTACTTC	CASSLVGFEQYF
.	once	TRBJ1-1	TRBV30	TGTGCCTGGATTACGGGGGGGCACACTGAAGCTTTCTTT	CAWITGGHTEAFF
.	.	TRBJ1-1	TRBV5-1	TGCGCCAGCAGCTTGGGACAGGACACTGAAGCTTTCTTT	CASSLGQDTEAFF
.	.	TRBJ1-1	TRBV29-1	TGCAGCGTTGAAGGACGGAACGTAGGACCTGAAGCTTTCTTT	CSVEGRNVGPEAFF
.	.	TRBJ2-7	TRBV5-1	TGCGCCAGCAGCGAGACGGGCCCCGAGGGGCAGTACTTC	CASSETGPEGQYF
TRBD2	.	TRBJ2-3	TRBV4-1	TGCGCCAGCAGCCAAGATGTTCGGACTAGCGGGGACACAGATACGCAGTATTTT	CASSQDVRTSGDTDTQYF
.	.	TRBJ2-1	TRBV9	TGTGCCAGCAGCGTAGGGGGGGACTCCTCCAATGAGCAGTTCTTC	CASSVGGDSSNEQFF
.	.	TRBJ2-5	TRBV27	TGTGCCAGCAGTTGGGGAGGGGGGAATGGAGCCCAAGAGACCCAGTACTTC	CASSWGGGNGAQETQYF
.	.	TRBJ2-6	TRBV27	TGTGCCAGCGGTACAGGAGGAGGGGCCAACGTCCTGACTTTC	CASGTGGGANVLTF
.	once	TRBJ2-7	TRBV27	TGTGCCAGCATAGGGGGAAACGAGCAGTACTTC	CASIGGNEQYF
.	.	TRBJ2-7	TRBV10-1	TGCGCCAGCAGTGCGGGGGCCCTCTACGAGCAGTACTTC	CASSAGALYEQYF
TRBD2	once	TRBJ2-7	TRBV7-9	TGTGCCAGCAGCTCGACCCGAGGGACTAGCGGGAGGGCCTACGAGCAGTACTTC	CASSSTRGTSGRAYEQYF
.	.	TRBJ1-1	TRBV19	TGTGCCAGTAGTATACCGATGCTTCGGGCTGAAGCTTTCTTT	CASSIPMLRAEAFF
.	.	TRBJ2-5	TRBV7-6	TGTGCCAGCAGCTTGGGGTCCCACGGGACCCAGTACTTC	CASSLGSHGTQYF
.	.	TRBJ1-1	TRBV28	TGTGCCAGCAGTTTAGGACGGTTTGAAGCTTTCTTT	CASSLGRFEAFF
.	.	TRBJ2-1	TRBV11-2	TGTGCCAGCAGCTTAGGAGCTCGACACAATGAGCAGTTCTTC	CASSLGARHNEQFF
TRBD1	.	TRBJ1-4	TRBV5-1	TGCGCCAGCAGCTTGCGACAGGGGAGGGGGGAAAAACTGTTTTTT	CASSLRQGRGEKLFF
.	once	TRBJ2-7	TRBV27	TGTGCCAGCAGTTTAGTCCCCGGGTCCATTGTCGAGCAGTACTTC	CASSLVPGSIVEQYF
.	once	TRBJ2-1	TRBV2	TGTGCCAGCAGTGAAGGAGTCGGGGTCGGACGGTACAATGAGCAGTTCTTC	CASSEGVGVGRYNEQFF
.	.	TRBJ2-7	TRBV5-6	TGTGCCAGCAGCTTGAGGGGGAAGTACGAGCAGTACTTC	CASSLRGKYEQYF
TRBD2	.	TRBJ2-5	TRBV10-1	TGCGCCAGCAGTGTGGGTAGCGGGAGGGAAGAGACCCAGTACTTC	CASSVGSGREETQYF
.	.	TRBJ2-1	TRBV28	TGTGCCAGCACCGCATGGACCATGAGCTCCTACAATGAGCAGTTCTTC	CASTAWTMSSYNEQFF
TRBD1	.	TRBJ1-2	TRBV19	TGTGCCAGTAGACAGCCGGGACAGAATAATGAGGTTGGCTACACCTTC	CASRQPGQNNEVGYTF
TRBD2	.	TRBJ2-1	TRBV10-3	TGTGCCGCCGAAGGGACTAGCGGGAGTAATGAGCAGTTCTTC	CAAEGTSGSNEQFF
TRBD2	.	TRBJ2-7	TRBV13	TGTGCCAGCAGCTTACGACTAGCCAACTACGAGCAGTACTTC	CASSLRLANYEQYF
.	.	TRBJ2-1	TRBV28	TGTGCCTCAACTTCCCCCCGACTGCTTATATATGAGCAGTTCTTC	CASTSPRLLIYEQFF
TRBD2	.	TRBJ2-1	TRBV7-8	TGTGCCAGCAGCTTAGCGCTAGCGGGAGCTCGGAATGAGCAGTTCTTC	CASSLALAGARNEQFF
TRBD2	once	TRBJ2-2	TRBV27	TGTGCCAGCAGTTTATACGGCGGGAGTAACACCGGGGAGCTGTTTTTT	CASSLYGGSNTGELFF
TRBD1	.	TRBJ1-2	TRBV13	TGTGCCAGCAGCTCAGGGGGGTTTGACTATGGCTACACCTTC	CASSSGGFDYGYTF
.	once	TRBJ2-3	TRBV5-6	TGTGCCAGCAGCTTTGGGACGACAGATACGCAGTATTTT	CASSFGTTDTQYF
TRBD2	.	TRBJ2-1	TRBV28	TGTGCCAGCAGTTTTGGGGGACTAGCGGGAGTCAATGAGCAGTTCTTC	CASSFGGLAGVNEQFF
.	.	TRBJ1-1	TRBV9	TGTGCCAGCAGCGTAGCAGAGGGGCCGTGGGGGTTGAACACTGAAGCTTTCTTT	CASSVAEGPWGLNTEAFF
.	.	TRBJ2-4	TRBV5-6	TGTGCCAGCAGCTCCGGCCTAGCCAAAAACATTCAGTACTTC	CASSSGLAKNIQYF
.	once	TRBJ1-5	TRBV4-1	TGCGCCAGCAGCCAAGATCAGGGGAGGGGGATATATAGCAATCAGCCCCAGCATTTT	CASSQDQGRGIYSNQPQHF
TRBD1	.	TRBJ2-2	TRBV13	TGTGCCAGCAGCTACGGACAGGGTTCCGTCGGGGAGCTGTTTTTT	CASSYGQGSVGELFF
TRBD2	.	TRBJ2-3	TRBV29-1	TGCAGCGTCCCACTAGCGGGAAGGACAGATACGCAGTATTTT	CSVPLAGRTDTQYF
.	.	TRBJ2-2	TRBV9	TGTGCCAGCAGCGTAGCCGAGTTTCCCGGGGAGCTGTTTTTT	CASSVAEFPGELFF
TRBD1	.	TRBJ2-3	TRBV15	TGTGCCACCAGCAGAGATATCCGGGACAGCGAACGTAGCACAGATACGCAGTATTTT	CATSRDIRDSERSTDTQYF
.	once	TRBJ2-7	TRBV7-9	TGTGCCAGCAGCTACGACTTGAGCTCCTACGAGCAGTACTTC	CASSYDLSSYEQYF
.	.	TRBJ1-1	TRBV25-1	TGTGCCAGCAGTGAATCTACAGGGATCACTGAAGCTTTCTTT	CASSESTGITEAFF
TRBD1	.	TRBJ2-5	TRBV9	TGTGCCAGCAACGAGGGGGACAGGGTGAGAGAGACCCAGTACTTC	CASNEGDRVRETQYF
TRBD1	.	TRBJ2-7	TRBV13	TGTGCCAGCAGCCCCAACCCGGGACAGGGCTACGAGCAGTACTTC	CASSPNPGQGYEQYF
.	.	TRBJ2-1	TRBV7-6	TGTGCCAGCAGCTTGGGGCCAGAGGACAGCCAGCAGTTCTTC	CASSLGPEDSQQFF
.	.	TRBJ1-1	TRBV5-1	TGCGCCAGCAGCTCAGACAATATGAACACTGAAGCTTTCTTT	CASSSDNMNTEAFF
TRBD1	.	TRBJ1-1	TRBV27	TGTGCCAGCAGTGGGACAGGGACGAACACTGAAGCTTTCTTT	CASSGTGTNTEAFF
.	.	TRBJ2-1	TRBV29-1	TGCAGCGTTGTTGCACTTTACAATGAGCAGTTCTTC	CSVVALYNEQFF
.	once	TRBJ2-2	TRBV13	TGTGCCAGCAGCCCGGAGGGGGGACTTAACACCGGGGAGCTGTTTTTT	CASSPEGGLNTGELFF
TRBD2	.	TRBJ2-7	TRBV5-6	TGTGCCAGCAGCTTGAGCGGGGACTTTCAGTACTTC	CASSLSGDFQYF
.	.	TRBJ1-5	TRBV5-6	TGTGCCAGCAGCTTGGGGAACAATCAGCCCCAGCATTTT	CASSLGNNQPQHF
.	.	TRBJ2-7	TRBV11-2	TGTGCCAGCAGCTTGAGCTCCTACGAGCAGTACTTC	CASSLSSYEQYF
TRBD2	.	TRBJ2-3	TRBV5-1	TGCGCCAGCAGCTTCCCAGCGGGAGGGACCCGGGATACGCAGTATTTT	CASSFPAGGTRDTQYF
.	few	TRBJ1-1	TRBV27	TGTGCCAGCAGAACCGGACCTTCGGACAGTGAAGCTTTCTTT	CASRTGPSDSEAFF